One and the same sample provided the 29 T cell receptor beta chains below, sequenced in a study of T cell responses to AZD1222 COVID-19 vaccine. Generated by immunoSEQ multiplex PCR, the TCRdb table keeps only in-frame clones and is missing some. The sample records over 100,000 clones, 75% to 90% being singletons. The sample consisted of peripheral blood, taken on day 0 of AZD1222 vaccination. The receptors stem from an adult in good health.

The table lists this clone with a count of one. The chain employs TRBV19 and TRBJ1-2, with TRBD1 matching over 8 bases. The CDR3 has 15 amino acids. The junction had 13 bases not matched to a gene; V was cut back by 7 bases and J by 6 bases. CDR1 is LNHDA, CDR2 SQIVND, per germline (reference sequence). This CDR3 is CASTSGDRGRHGYTF. In DNA, the CDR3 is TGTGCCAGTACCTCTGGAGACAGGGGCAGACATGGCTACACCTTC.

This clone was seen a single time. The V call is TRBV3-1 (or the pseudogene TRBV3-2), the J call TRBJ1-1; unclear D gene. The length of the CDR3 is 15 residues. CDR1 and CDR2 (germline): LGHDT, YNNKEL (reference sequence). V lost 0 bases and J lost 4, with 12 bases in between. CDR3 residues: CASSQDQSWGTEAFF. Written as DNA, the CDR3 is TGTGCCAGCAGCCAAGATCAGAGCTGGGGCACTGAAGCTTTCTTT.

V gene TRBV2 combines with J gene TRBJ1-5; D remains unclear. The CDR3 runs to 14 residues. CDR1 is SNHLY, CDR2 FYNNEI, per germline. Trimming removed 3 bases from V and 1 base from J, with 7 bases in between. The CDR3 protein is CASSDAHSNQPQHF. In DNA, the CDR3 is TGTGCCAGCAGTGACGCCCACAGCAATCAGCCCCAGCATTTT. The variable domain in full, with the rest retrieved from reference TRBV2 and TRBJ1-5, is EPEVTQTPSHQVTQMGQEVILRCVPISNHLYFYWYRQILGQKVEFLVSFYNNEISEKSEIFDDQFSVERPDGSNFTLKIRSTKLEDSAMYFCASSDAHSNQPQHFGDGTRLSIL.

The gene calls are TRBV18 and TRBJ1-2; the D gene is possibly TRBD1 (5 bases). The CDR3 contains 15 residues. V shed 4 bases and J shed 1 base, with 13 bases lying between them. Germline V gene data show CDR1 as KGHSH and CDR2 as LQKENI. Written as DNA, the CDR3 is TGTGCCAGCTCACTTGGAGGGACTCTTAACTATGGCTACACCTTC. Protein product: CASSLGGTLNYGYTF. Together with reference TRBV18 and TRBJ1-2, the CDR3 gives the full variable domain: NAGVMQNPRHLVRRRGQEARLRCSPMKGHSHVYWYRQLPEEGLKFMVYLQKENIIDESGMPKERFSAEFPKEGPSILRIQQVVRGDSAAYFCASSLGGTLNYGYTFGSGTRLTVV.

This clone was recorded a few times. This sequence joins TRBV29-1 and TRBJ2-2; D not certain. Trimming cost V 6 bases and J 7 bases, with 15 bases left between them. The germline V gene has CDR1 SQVTM and CDR2 ANQGSEA. The CDR3 has 13 amino acids. CDR3 nucleotide sequence: TGCAGCGTCGACCTACAACGAAGCGGGGAGCTGTTTTTT. Translating it yields CSVDLQRSGELFF.

V gene TRBV19 combines with J gene TRBJ1-5; a possible D gene is TRBD1 (5 bases). The CDR3 has 15 residues. The V and J ends lost 2 bases and 4 bases respectively, with 12 bases between them. CDR1 and CDR2 (germline): LNHDA, SQIVND (reference sequence). CDR3 coding DNA: TGTGCCAGTAGTATACGGCAGGGAGGAAATCAGCCCCAGCATTTT. Translating it yields CASSIRQGGNQPQHF.

The chain uses TRBV6-5 and TRBJ2-1; perhaps D is TRBD1 or TRBD2 (5 bases each). Germline V gene data show CDR1 as MNHEY and CDR2 as SVGAGI. The CDR3 totals 15 residues. The V end lost 7 bases, the J end lost 5 bases, and 18 bases lay between the germline ends. The chain's CDR3 is CASIGGRALDNEQFF. Here the CDR3 DNA reads TGTGCCAGCATCGGAGGCAGGGCTCTCGACAATGAGCAGTTCTTC.

The chain couples TRBV7-2 to TRBJ2-7, with a possible D match to TRBD1 (6 bases). This CDR3 has 15 amino acids. Germline V gene sequence: CDR1 SGHTA, CDR2 FQGNSA. V was cut by 1 base and J by 3 bases, with 13 bases left in between. The CDR3 sequence: CASSLDRDIVYEQYF. The CDR3 DNA follows: TGTGCCAGCAGCTTAGACAGGGATATTGTCTACGAGCAGTACTTC.

This chain uses TRBV30 with TRBJ1-5; D may be TRBD1 (5 bases). This CDR3 is 15 amino acids long. CDR1 and CDR2 (germline): GTSNPN, SVGIG (reference sequence). V was trimmed by 0 bases and J by 3 bases, leaving 12 bases between them. The CDR3 nucleotides read TGTGCCTGGAGTGTCCACGGGGGACCCAATCAGCCCCAGCATTTT. It translates to CAWSVHGGPNQPQHF. Full variable domain (missing parts from reference TRBV30 and TRBJ1-5): SQTIHQWPATLVQPVGSPLSLECTVEGTSNPNLYWYRQAAGRGLQLLFYSVGIGQISSEVPQNLSASRPQDRQFILSSKKLLLSDSGFYLCAWSVHGGPNQPQHFGDGTRLSIL.

The chain joins TRBV6-6 to TRBJ1-1; D is ambiguous. Looked up from germline, CDR1 is MNHNY and CDR2 is SVGAGI (reference sequence). The CDR3 consists of 13 residues. Deletions cut 6 bases from V and 2 bases from J, with 10 bases between. The CDR3 DNA is TGTGCCAGCAGAACCGACCTAAACACTGAAGCTTTCTTT. Translated, it gives CASRTDLNTEAFF.

CDR3 in amino acids: CATNLQGPGELFF. For the CDR3, the DNA is TGTGCCACGAACCTCCAGGGTCCCGGGGAGCTGTTTTTT. This sequence joins TRBV12-3 or TRBV12-4 and TRBJ2-2, with a weak D call TRBD1 (5 bases). Deletions cut 10 bases from V and 6 bases from J, with 15 bases between. CDR3 size: 13 residues.

V and J are TRBV2 and TRBJ1-6; D is unresolved. V lost 5 bases and J 3 bases, leaving 8 bases between the germline ends. The CDR3 sequence is 14 residues long. Germline CDR1 and CDR2: SNHLY and FYNNEI. For the CDR3, the DNA is TGTGCCAGCAGTAACCGGGACTATAATTCACCCCTCCACTTT. This codes for CASSNRDYNSPLHF.

The chain couples TRBV11-2 to TRBJ1-2; 7 bases fit TRBD1. This CDR3 contains 14 residues. The V segment lost 5 bases and the J segment 12 bases; nucleotides outside the gene matches: 15. Germline V lookup: CDR1 SGHAT, CDR2 FQNNGV. Written as DNA, the CDR3 is TGTGCCAGCAGCGGCCCAGGCAGGGGGATTGTTAACACCTTC. Encoded protein: CASSGPGRGIVNTF.

The chain carries TRBV7-2 and TRBJ2-1; D is possibly TRBD2 (6 bases). The CDR3 is 14 amino acids. CDR1 is SGHTA and CDR2 is FQGNSA in the germline V gene. V shed 3 bases and J shed 4 bases, with 10 bases lying between them. CDR3 sequence (DNA): TGTGCCAGCAGCTTTGCCGGGGGATACAATGAGCAGTTCTTC. Its protein product is CASSFAGGYNEQFF. Using reference TRBV7-2 and TRBJ2-1 for the parts outside the CDR3, the full variable domain is GAGVSQSPSNKVTEKGKDVELRCDPISGHTALYWYRQSLGQGLEFLIYFQGNSAPDKSGLPSDRFSAERTGGSVSTLTIQRTQQEDSAVYLCASSFAGGYNEQFFGPGTRLTVL.

J is TRBJ2-1 and V is TRBV19; maybe TRBD2 (5 bases). Between the trimmed V and J ends, which lost 5 bases and 9 bases, there was a span of 11 bases. Germline V gives CDR1 LNHDA, CDR2 SQIVND (reference sequence). CDR3 size: 12 residues. CDR3 bases: TGTGCCAGTAGTCCGGGGTATATTGAGCAGTTCTTC. Translation: CASSPGYIEQFF.

This chain joins TRBV10-2 and TRBJ2-1; either TRBD1 or TRBD2 may supply D (6 bases each). The germline V gene has CDR1 WSHSY and CDR2 SAAADI. V lost 4 bases and J 0 bases, leaving 10 bases between the germline ends. The CDR3 runs 15 residues. The CDR3 region is CASSGGGSSYNEQFF. The CDR3 DNA follows: TGCGCCAGCAGTGGAGGGGGGAGCTCCTACAATGAGCAGTTCTTC.

J is TRBJ1-2 and V is TRBV28; D is undetermined. This CDR3 contains 12 residues. The V gene lost 10 bases and the J gene lost 8 bases, with 17 bases spanning the gap. CDR1 MDHEN and CDR2 SYDVKM come from the germline V gene. In DNA form, the CDR3 reads TGTGCCACCAGGACCGGGGTTCGAGGCTACACCTTC. It yields the protein CATRTGVRGYTF.

As to this clone: The sample holds other DNA sequences that translate to the same CDR3. This sequence joins TRBV3-1 (or the pseudogene TRBV3-2) and TRBJ2-7; D not certain. CDR1 and CDR2 (germline): LGHDT, YNNKEL (reference sequence). This CDR3 region has 12 residues. With 3 bases removed from V and 1 base from J, the gap between germline ends came to 4 bases. CDR3 nucleotide sequence: TGTGCCAGCAGCCAGGTGTCCTACGAGCAGTACTTC. Protein sequence: CASSQVSYEQYF.

The chain carries TRBV6-5 and TRBJ2-5; no firm D call. The CDR3 spans 14 residues. V lost 2 bases and J 2 bases, leaving 9 bases between the germline ends. Germline V gene data show CDR1 as MNHEY and CDR2 as SVGAGI. Here the CDR3 DNA reads TGTGCCAGCAGTTACGGCAGGATTCAAGAGACCCAGTACTTC. This encodes CASSYGRIQETQYF.

This chain connects TRBV3-1 (or the pseudogene TRBV3-2) to TRBJ1-5; 7 bases match TRBD1. The CDR3 runs to 17 residues. The trim removed 1 base at V and 3 bases at J, leaving 9 bases unmatched. Germline-derived CDR1 and CDR2 are LGHDT and YNNKEL (reference sequence). The CDR3: CASSQAKITGDNQPQHF. The CDR3, as DNA: TGTGCCAGCAGCCAAGCAAAGATAACAGGGGACAATCAGCCCCAGCATTTT.

The V gene is TRBV9, the J gene TRBJ2-7, with no clear D. With 4 bases removed from V and 2 bases from J, the gap between germline ends came to 10 bases. There are 13 residues in the CDR3. Germline lookup yields CDR1 SGDLS and CDR2 YYNGEE. The DNA for the CDR3 is TGTGCCAGCAGCCCAGGCCCAACCTACGAGCAGTACTTC. Its translation: CASSPGPTYEQYF.

The chain carries TRBV11-2 and TRBJ1-2; a weak D match, TRBD1 (5 bases). The V end was cut by 1 base, the J end by 7 bases, with 10 bases between. The CDR3 is 13 amino acids. CDR1 SGHAT and CDR2 FQNNGV come from the germline V gene. The CDR3 spells CASSLGQGGGYTF. The CDR3 coding sequence is TGTGCCAGCAGCTTAGGTCAGGGTGGTGGCTACACCTTC.

This clone was recorded only once. V usage is TRBV2 and J usage is TRBJ1-2; D may be TRBD1 (5 bases). CDR1 and CDR2 from the germline V gene are SNHLY and FYNNEI. Trimming pared 3 bases from V and 5 bases from J, leaving 25 bases between. The CDR3 runs 18 residues. The DNA of the CDR3 is TGTGCCAGCAGTGAGTTCCTCGGGACGGTTAGAGACGGGTATGGCTACACCTTC. Its translation: CASSEFLGTVRDGYGYTF.

This clone occurred once. The chain has TRBV6-5 and TRBJ1-1; D is perhaps TRBD1 (5 bases). V was pared by 4 bases and J by 7 bases, with 13 bases between. The CDR3 totals 13 residues. Germline V gives CDR1 MNHEY, CDR2 SVGAGI. DNA of the CDR3: TGTGCCAGCAGTTTTTCAGGGAATGTTGAAGCTTTCTTT. Amino acid sequence: CASSFSGNVEAFF.

The rearrangement joins TRBV10-1 to TRBJ2-2, with TRBD2 as a possible D gene (7 bases). Looked up from germline, CDR1 is WNHNN and CDR2 is SYGVQD (reference sequence). The CDR3 is 16 amino acids. Between the trimmed V and J ends, which lost 3 bases and 2 bases, there was a span of 13 bases. CDR3 protein: CASSETGGPNTGELFF. The CDR3 DNA is TGCGCCAGCAGTGAAACCGGGGGGCCCAACACCGGGGAGCTGTTTTTT.

V gene TRBV27 combines with J gene TRBJ1-1, with 7 bases identical to TRBD1. The V gene end was trimmed by 8 bases and the J gene end by 2 bases; junction bases not matched to a gene: 5. Per the germline V gene, CDR1 is MNHEY and CDR2 is SMNVEV (reference sequence). The CDR3 has 13 amino acids. The CDR3: CASSGQENTEAFF. The CDR3 region has the DNA TGTGCCAGCTCTGGACAGGAAAACACTGAAGCTTTCTTT.

The rearrangement joins TRBV29-1 to TRBJ1-4, with D perhaps TRBD1 (6 bases). Germline CDR1 reads SQVTM; CDR2 reads ANQGSEA. CDR3 length: 12 amino acids. V lost 8 bases and J lost 8, with 15 bases in between. CDR3 nucleotide sequence: TGCAGCACGTCAGGGGCGGACGAAAAACTGTTTTTT. Residues: CSTSGADEKLFF.

The J gene is TRBJ2-5, the V gene TRBV9, with 9 bases that match TRBD1. This CDR3 is 16 amino acids long. V lost 1 base to trimming and J lost 1 base; unmatched junction nucleotides: 5. Germline-derived CDR1 and CDR2 are SGDLS and YYNGEE. CDR3 sequence reads: CASSVSGQGGQETQYF. CDR3 in DNA: TGTGCCAGCAGCGTATCGGGACAGGGTGGCCAAGAGACCCAGTACTTC.

A word on this clone: This CDR3 is missing its conserved last phenylalanine or tryptophan, likely due to a read error. This chain joins TRBV11-3 and TRBJ1-6; possibly TRBD1 for D (6 bases). The CDR3 contains 16 residues. V gave up 0 bases and J gave up 8 bases, with 14 bases separating them. Germline V gene sequence: CDR1 SGHNT, CDR2 YENEEA. CDR3 nucleotide sequence: TGTGCCAGCAGCTTAGATGGGGGCGCCCCAGATTCACCCCTCCACCTT. Residues: CASSLDGGAPDSPLHL.